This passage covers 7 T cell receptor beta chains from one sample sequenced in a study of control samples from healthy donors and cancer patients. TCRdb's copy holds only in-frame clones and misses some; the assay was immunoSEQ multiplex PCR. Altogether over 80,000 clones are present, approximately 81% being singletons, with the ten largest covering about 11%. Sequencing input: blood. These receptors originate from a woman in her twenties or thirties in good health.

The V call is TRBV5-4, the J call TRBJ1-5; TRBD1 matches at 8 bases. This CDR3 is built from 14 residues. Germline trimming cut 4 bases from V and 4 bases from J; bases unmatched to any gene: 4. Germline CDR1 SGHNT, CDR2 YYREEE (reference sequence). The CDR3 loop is CASSTGQGNQPQHF. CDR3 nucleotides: TGTGCCAGCAGCACAGGACAGGGTAATCAGCCCCAGCATTTT.

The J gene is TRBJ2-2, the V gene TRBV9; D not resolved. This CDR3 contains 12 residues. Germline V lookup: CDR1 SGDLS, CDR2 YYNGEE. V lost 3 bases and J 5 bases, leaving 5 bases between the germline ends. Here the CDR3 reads CASSEGTGELFF. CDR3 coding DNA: TGTGCCAGCAGCGAGGGAACCGGGGAGCTGTTTTTT.

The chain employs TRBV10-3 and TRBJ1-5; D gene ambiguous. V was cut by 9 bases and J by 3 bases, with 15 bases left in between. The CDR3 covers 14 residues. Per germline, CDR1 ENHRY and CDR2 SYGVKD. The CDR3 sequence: CAIKDGSLNQPQHF. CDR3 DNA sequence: TGTGCCATAAAGGACGGAAGCCTCAATCAGCCCCAGCATTTT.

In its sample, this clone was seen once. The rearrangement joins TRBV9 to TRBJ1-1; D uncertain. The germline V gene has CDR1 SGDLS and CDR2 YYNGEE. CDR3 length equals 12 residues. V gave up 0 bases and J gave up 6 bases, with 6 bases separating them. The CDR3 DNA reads TGTGCCAGCAGCGTAGGGGGATCTGAAGCTTTCTTT. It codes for CASSVGGSEAFF. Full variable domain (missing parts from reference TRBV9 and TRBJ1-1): DSGVTQTPKHLITATGQRVTLRCSPRSGDLSVYWYQQSLDQGLQFLIQYYNGEERAKGNILERFSAQQFPDLHSELNLSSLELGDSALYFCASSVGGSEAFFGQGTRLTVV.

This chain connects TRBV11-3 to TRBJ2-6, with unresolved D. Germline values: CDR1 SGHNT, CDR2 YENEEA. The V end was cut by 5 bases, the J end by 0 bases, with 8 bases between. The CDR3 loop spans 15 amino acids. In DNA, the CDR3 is TGTGCCAGCAGCAAAACATACTCTGGGGCCAACGTCCTGACTTTC. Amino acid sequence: CASSKTYSGANVLTF. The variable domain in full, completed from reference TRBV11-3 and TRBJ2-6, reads EAGVVQSPRYKIIEKKQPVAFWCNPISGHNTLYWYLQNLGQGPELLIRYENEEAVDDSQLPKDRFSAERLKGVDSTLKIQPAELGDSAVYLCASSKTYSGANVLTFGAGSRLTVL.

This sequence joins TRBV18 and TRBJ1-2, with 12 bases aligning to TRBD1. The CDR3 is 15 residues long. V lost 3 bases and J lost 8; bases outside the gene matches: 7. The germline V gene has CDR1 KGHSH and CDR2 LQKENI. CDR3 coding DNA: TGTGCCAGCTCACCTGGGACAGGGGGCGACGGCGGCTACACCTTC. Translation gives CASSPGTGGDGGYTF.

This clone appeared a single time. The CDR3 DNA sequence: TGTGCCACCAGTGATTTAAGTGACGGGGACTACAATGAGCAGTTCTTC. Protein sequence: CATSDLSDGDYNEQFF. The chain combines TRBV24-1 with TRBJ2-1; a possible D gene is TRBD2 (5 bases). The CDR3 is 16 residues long. V shed 1 base and J shed 3 bases, with 12 bases lying between them. Germline values: CDR1 KGHDR, CDR2 SFDVKD.